Each of the 21 T cell receptor beta chains below was sequenced from the same sample in a study of tumor-infiltrating lymphocytes in primary liver carcinoma. Unsorted bulk tissue, about 19-30 mg of it, served as the source for co-extraction of RNA and DNA. The investigators made TCR beta cDNA from about 0.45 ug total RNA, using a constant-region primer. ARM-PCR was slightly modified, and three nested multiplex PCR rounds with it gave rise to the TCR beta libraries. For 10 cycles apiece, the opening two PCR rounds ran with TRBV1-TRBV30 forward primers and a C-beta reverse primer. Each CDR3 protein is one row after TCRdb ran MiXCR on the multiplex PCR reads. The sample gives some 55,000 distinct CDR3 sequences, about 73% of which show up once; 25% is in the top ten. Sequences were obtained from liver tumor tissue from sampling region 2. Subset denoted: tumor region T2, inferior pole. The source is a man in his forties with primary liver carcinoma and hepatitis B virus infection.

J is TRBJ2-1 and V is TRBV20-1; D is perhaps TRBD2 (6 bases). Trimming took 3 bases from V and 9 from J, leaving 18 bases between them. The CDR3 spans 14 residues. CDR1 and CDR2 (germline): DFQATT, SNEGSKA (reference sequence). CDR3 DNA sequence: TGCAGTGCTAGGGGACTTGACGTCCTGGGTGAGCAGTTCTTC. This sequence encodes CSARGLDVLGEQFF.

The chain joins TRBV12-3 or TRBV12-4 to TRBJ2-3; D is undetermined. Trimming removed 7 bases from V and 10 bases from J, with 15 bases in between. This CDR3 has 12 amino acids. CDR3 region: CASNPSTDPQYF. CDR3 sequence (DNA): TGTGCCAGCAATCCGAGTACGGATCCGCAGTATTTT.

Points on this clonotype: One end of the junction varies from germline; a read error may be responsible. This chain links TRBV5-6 with TRBJ2-1, with a weak D call TRBD2 (6 bases). Germline-derived CDR1 and CDR2 are SGHDT and YYEEEE. CDR3 size: 14 residues. The CDR3, as DNA: TGTGCCAGCAGATTCGGGGCGGAGGGCAATGAACAGTTCTTC. Its protein product is CASRFGAEGNEQFF.

This clonotype has ten or more counts. The rearrangement joins TRBV5-1 to TRBJ2-1; possibly TRBD2 for D (5 bases). Trimming took off 4 bases at V and 7 bases at J, with 15 bases between the two ends. CDR1 and CDR2 (germline): SGHRS, YFSETQ. The CDR3 sequence is 14 residues long. DNA of the CDR3: TGCGCCAGCAGCCGCGGGCGCACCACGAATGAGCAGTTCTTC. This translates into CASSRGRTTNEQFF.

This clonotype has a single count. The gene calls are TRBV29-1 and TRBJ2-7, with unresolved D. CDR1 SQVTM and CDR2 ANQGSEA come from the germline V gene. Trimming removed 7 bases from V and 7 bases from J, with 14 bases in between. The CDR3 has 11 amino acids. The CDR3 sequence is CSARVAWEQYF. CDR3 bases: TGCAGCGCAAGGGTTGCCTGGGAGCAGTACTTC.

In the case of this clonotype: Because it lacks the conserved phenylalanine or tryptophan at the end, this CDR3 is likely a read error. The chain carries TRBV4-1 and TRBJ2-5; 12 bases agree with TRBD2. The CDR3 covers 16 residues. The germline CDR1 and CDR2 sequences are MGHRA and YSYEKL. CDR3 sequence: CTSSQAGLAGRETQYY. CDR3 sequence (DNA): TGCACCAGCAGCCAGGCTGGACTAGCGGGAAGGGAGACCCAGTACTAC.

In its sample, this clonotype was seen many times. The chain joins TRBV25-1 to TRBJ2-1, with a tentative D call TRBD1 (6 bases). Germline CDR1 MGHDK, CDR2 SYGVNS. The CDR3 sequence is 13 residues long. Trimming cost V 3 bases and J 9 bases, with 12 bases left between them. Here the CDR3 DNA reads TGTGCCAGCAGTGACCACAGGGTAGCTGAGCAGTTCTTC. Its translation is CASSDHRVAEQFF.

Note on this clonotype: One junction end disagrees with the germline gene, perhaps due to a read error. The rearrangement joins TRBV6-1 to TRBJ2-3; 7 positions agree with TRBD2. Germline CDR1 reads MNHNS; CDR2 reads SASEGT. CDR3 size: 16 residues. The CDR3 nucleotides are TGTGCCAGCAGTCAATTAGCGGGTTTAGCAACAGATACGCAATATTTT. Protein sequence: CASSQLAGLATDTQYF.

In this sample, this clonotype turned up a few times. Mismatch with germline at one junction end may stem from a read error. V usage is TRBV11-2 and J usage is TRBJ2-1, with 8 bases that match TRBD2. The CDR3 runs 16 residues. Germline lookup yields CDR1 SGHAT and CDR2 FQNNGV. In nucleotides, the CDR3 is TGTGTCAGCAGCATGGATACCGGACTAGCCATGGGTGAGCAGTTCTTC. Amino acid sequence: CVSSMDTGLAMGEQFF.

A remark on this clonotype: Sequence at one end of the junction differs from germline and may be a read error. The rearrangement links TRBV6-5 to TRBJ2-1; unclear D gene. The CDR3 has 16 amino acids. CDR1 MNHEY and CDR2 SVGAGI come from the germline V gene. CDR3 nucleotides: TGTGCCGGCAGTTACTCGTGGGTGAAACCCTCCAATGAGCAGTTCTTC. This encodes CAGSYSWVKPSNEQFF.

V gene TRBV29-1 combines with J gene TRBJ2-1; the match to TRBD1 covers 7 bases. Trimming removed 8 bases from V and 8 bases from J; junction bases left unmatched: 15. From germline, CDR1 is SQVTM and CDR2 ANQGSEA. This CDR3 has 14 residues. The CDR3, as DNA: TGCAGCAGATTGCCTGGGCAGGGGGTGGATGAGCAGTTCTTC. Its translation is CSRLPGQGVDEQFF.

This clonotype was seen at least ten times. The genes are TRBV7-9 and TRBJ2-2; D might be TRBD2 (5 bases). Trimming removed 5 bases from V and 5 bases from J, with 21 bases in between. The CDR3 has 17 residues. From germline, CDR1 is SEHNR and CDR2 FQNEAQ (reference sequence). The CDR3 reads CASSPLDGDTRTGELFF. The CDR3 bases are TGTGCCAGCAGCCCCTTGGACGGGGATACTAGGACCGGGGAGCTGTTTTTT. Together with reference TRBV7-9 and TRBJ2-2, the CDR3 gives the full variable domain: DTGVSQNPRHKITKRGQNVTFRCDPISEHNRLYWYRQTLGQGPEFLTYFQNEAQLEKSRLLSDRFSAERPKGSFSTLEIQRTEQGDSAMYLCASSPLDGDTRTGELFFGEGSRLTVL.

This clonotype was counted between two and nine times. It may be a read error: a sequence one base away is much more abundant. The chain couples TRBV6-5 to TRBJ2-4, with 10 nucleotides matching TRBD2. CDR3 length: 16 amino acids. Germline V CDR1 and CDR2: MNHEY, SVGAGI. The CDR3: CVSRALAGLAKNIQYF. The CDR3 coding sequence is TGTGTCAGCAGAGCACTAGCGGGGTTAGCCAAAAACATTCAGTACTTC.

The chain links TRBV10-3 to TRBJ2-7; D remains unclear. Per germline, CDR1 ENHRY and CDR2 SYGVKD. Trimming removed 7 bases from V and 6 bases from J, with 16 bases in between. The CDR3 runs to 13 residues. CDR3 protein: CAIMRTESCEQYF. The CDR3 nucleotides read TGTGCCATCATGAGGACGGAATCTTGCGAGCAGTACTTC.

Turning to this clonotype: Germline is not matched at one junction end, which may reflect a read error. The gene calls are TRBV5-4 and TRBJ2-1, with TRBD2 identical over 10 bases. CDR1 is SGHNT and CDR2 is YYREEE in the germline V gene (reference sequence). The CDR3 covers 15 residues. The CDR3 sequence is CASSDQLAGYNEQLF. The CDR3, as DNA: TGTGCCAGCAGCGATCAACTAGCGGGGTACAATGAGCAACTCTTC. The full variable domain, in which reference TRBV5-4 and TRBJ2-1 provide the parts outside the CDR3, is ETGVTQSPTHLIKTRGQQVTLRCSSQSGHNTVSWYQQALGQGPQFIFQYYREEENGRGNFPPRFSGLQFPNYSSELNVNALELDDSALYLCASSDQLAGYNEQLFGPGTRLTVL.

In its sample, this clonotype was seen a few times. One junction end disagrees with the germline gene, perhaps due to a read error. This sequence joins TRBV29-1 and TRBJ2-5; 7 positions agree with TRBD2. CDR1 SQVTM and CDR2 ANQGSEA come from the germline V gene. This CDR3 has 13 amino acids. The chain's CDR3 is CNVGGRATETQYF. The CDR3 DNA sequence: TGCAACGTTGGTGGGAGGGCCACTGAGACACAGTACTTC. Complete variable domain (other parts from reference TRBV29-1 and TRBJ2-5): SAVISQKPSRDICQRGTSLTIQCQVDSQVTMMFWYRQQPGQSLTLIATANQGSEATYESGFVIDKFPISRPNLTFSTLTVSNMSPEDSSIYLCNVGGRATETQYFGPGTRLLVL.

A word on this clonotype: At one end, the junction sequence differs from germline, possibly due to a read error. V usage is TRBV20-1 and J usage is TRBJ2-1; TRBD2 matches 11 bases. Per the germline V gene, CDR1 is DFQATT and CDR2 is SNEGSKA (reference sequence). The CDR3 extends over 15 amino acids. CDR3 region: CSASTLAGGYNERFF. DNA for the CDR3: TGCAGTGCTAGTACGCTAGCGGGGGGATACAATGAGCGGTTCTTC.

Of note for this clonotype: An end of the junction does not agree with germline; a read error may underlie this. The chain employs TRBV11-2 and TRBJ2-3; tentative D call: TRBD1 (5 bases). This CDR3 comprises 13 residues. Germline V gene lookup returns CDR1 SGHAT and CDR2 FQNNGV. The CDR3 loop is CASRKSGSDTRYF. CDR3 bases: TGTGCCAGCAGAAAATCCGGGTCGGACACGCGGTATTTT.

Details on this clonotype: This may stem from a read error, because a much larger clone lies one nucleotide away. The genes are TRBV6-5 and TRBJ1-1, with a weak D call TRBD1 (5 bases). Germline CDR1 reads MNHEY; CDR2 reads SVGAGI. The CDR3 has 14 residues. Written as DNA, the CDR3 is TGTGTCAGCAGTAATCAGGGAGTGAGGGCTGAAGCTTTCTTT. Amino acids: CVSSNQGVRAEAFF.

Turning to this clonotype: The junction departs from germline at one end; a sequencing error may be responsible. V usage is TRBV6-5 and J usage is TRBJ2-7, with 7 positions matching TRBD1. Germline lookup yields CDR1 MNHEY and CDR2 SVGAGI. CDR3 length: 12 amino acids. The CDR3 protein is CAISAGPDRLYF. The CDR3 DNA is TGTGCCATCAGTGCTGGACCGGACAGGTTATACTTC.

In this sample, this clonotype turned up once. One end of the junction fails to match germline, which may point to a read error. The rearrangement links TRBV11-2 to TRBJ2-5; D perhaps matches TRBD2 (5 bases). Per the germline V gene, CDR1 is SGHAT and CDR2 is FQNNGV. CDR3 length: 13 amino acids. In nucleotides, the CDR3 is TGTACCAGCAGCTTAGATTTTCTGGAGGCCCAGTACTTT. Amino acid sequence: CTSSLDFLEAQYF.